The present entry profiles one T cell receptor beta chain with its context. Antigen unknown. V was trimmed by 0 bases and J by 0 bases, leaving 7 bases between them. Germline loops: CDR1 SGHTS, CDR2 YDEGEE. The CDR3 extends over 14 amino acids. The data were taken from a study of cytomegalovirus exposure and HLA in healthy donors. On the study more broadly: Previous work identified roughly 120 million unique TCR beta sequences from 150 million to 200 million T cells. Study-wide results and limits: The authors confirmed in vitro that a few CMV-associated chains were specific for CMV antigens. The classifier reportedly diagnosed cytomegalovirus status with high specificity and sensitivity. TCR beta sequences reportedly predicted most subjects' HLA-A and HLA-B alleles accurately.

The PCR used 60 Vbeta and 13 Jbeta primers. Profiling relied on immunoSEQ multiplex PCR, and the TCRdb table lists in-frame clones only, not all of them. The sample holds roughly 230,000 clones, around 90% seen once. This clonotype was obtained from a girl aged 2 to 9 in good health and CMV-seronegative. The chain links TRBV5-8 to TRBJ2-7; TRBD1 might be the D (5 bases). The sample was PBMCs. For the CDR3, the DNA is TGTGCCAGCAGCTTGGCAGGGAACTCCTACGAGCAGTACTTC. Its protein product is CASSLAGNSYEQYF.